The 6 T cell receptor beta chains presented below share a single source sample, sequenced in a study of shared clonotypes between healthy human individuals. CD45RO negativity and positive selection for CCR7 defined naive CD8 cells, a population that excluded terminally differentiated effector memory CD45RA+ cells. TCRdb's copy holds only in-frame clones and misses some; the assay was immunoSEQ multiplex PCR. The top ten hold 1.5% to 2% of the sample, which has about 2,100,000 clones, 90% to 95% seen once. Sequencing used naive CD8+ T cells from PBMCs. These receptors were obtained from a man in his late teens or twenties in good health. Some clones in this sample may be carry-over from other donors' samples.

The genes are TRBV6-5 and TRBJ2-1; 7 nucleotides match TRBD2. V gave up 2 bases and J gave up 7 bases; unmatched junction bases: 5. CDR1 and CDR2 from the germline V gene are MNHEY and SVGAGI. The CDR3 contains 14 residues. CDR3 residues: CASSYGTNLNEQFF. Here the CDR3 DNA reads TGTGCCAGCAGTTACGGGACTAATTTAAATGAGCAGTTCTTC.

The rearrangement links TRBV28 to TRBJ1-3; possibly TRBD1 for D (5 bases). Germline CDR1 and CDR2: MDHEN and SYDVKM. The CDR3 is 16 residues long. V shed 2 bases and J shed 0 bases, with 11 bases lying between them. CDR3 sequence reads: CASSLPGILSGNTIYF. The CDR3 DNA reads TGTGCCAGCAGTTTACCAGGGATCCTCTCTGGAAACACCATATATTTT.

CDR3 in DNA: TGTGCCAGTAGTTCCTTCACGCGGCCTGACACAGATACGCAGTATTTT. Translated, it gives CASSSFTRPDTDTQYF. The chain recombines TRBV19 with TRBJ2-3, with D uncertain. V lost 5 bases and J 2 bases, leaving 17 bases between the germline ends. The CDR3 totals 16 residues. Looked up from germline, CDR1 is LNHDA and CDR2 is SQIVND (reference sequence).

This clone was seen just once. The chain recombines TRBV27 with TRBJ1-1; D gene unclear. V shed 5 bases and J shed 0 bases, with 19 bases lying between them. Germline CDR1 MNHEY, CDR2 SMNVEV (reference sequence). This CDR3 comprises 17 residues. Written as DNA, the CDR3 is TGTGCCAGCAGTATCCGGACCCCCCGGGCGGTGAACACTGAAGCTTTCTTT. Its translation: CASSIRTPRAVNTEAFF.

This clone was picked up a small number of times. Other DNA sequences in this sample translate to the same CDR3. The chain combines TRBV27 with TRBJ2-2; D might be TRBD1 or TRBD2, each matching 6 bases. V lost 1 base and J lost 7, with 10 bases in between. This CDR3 is 14 amino acids long. Germline CDR1 reads MNHEY; CDR2 reads SMNVEV (reference sequence). CDR3 sequence (DNA): TGTGCCAGCAGTTTATGGGGGGCGGGCGGGGAGCTGTTTTTT. Protein sequence: CASSLWGAGGELFF.

The rearrangement uses TRBV11-2 and TRBJ2-5, with TRBD2 matching over 12 bases. The germline V gene has CDR1 SGHAT and CDR2 FQNNGV. The CDR3 is 15 residues long. V lost 5 bases, J lost 5 bases, and 6 bases stayed unmatched. The CDR3 protein is CASSLHGTSGETQYF. The CDR3 nucleotides read TGTGCCAGCAGCCTCCACGGGACTAGCGGGGAGACCCAGTACTTC.